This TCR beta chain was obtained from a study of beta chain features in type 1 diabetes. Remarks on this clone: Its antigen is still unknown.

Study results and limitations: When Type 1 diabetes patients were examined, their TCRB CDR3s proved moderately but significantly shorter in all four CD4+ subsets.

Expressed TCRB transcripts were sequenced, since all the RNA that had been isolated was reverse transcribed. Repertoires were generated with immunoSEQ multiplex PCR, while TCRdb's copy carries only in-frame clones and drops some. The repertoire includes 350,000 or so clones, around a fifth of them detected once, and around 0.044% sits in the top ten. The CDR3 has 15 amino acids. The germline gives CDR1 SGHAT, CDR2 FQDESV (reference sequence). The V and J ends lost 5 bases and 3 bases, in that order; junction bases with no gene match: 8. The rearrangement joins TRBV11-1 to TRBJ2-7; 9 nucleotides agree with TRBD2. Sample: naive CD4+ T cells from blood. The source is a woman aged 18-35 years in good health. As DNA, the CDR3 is TGTGCCAGCAGCAAACGACTAGCGGCGCACTACGAGCAGTACTTC. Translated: CASSKRLAAHYEQYF.